These 27 T cell receptor beta chains share one sample of origin, sequenced in a study of Graves' ophthalmopathy and Graves' hyperthyroidism. RNA transcripts served as template for amplifying TCR beta CDR3 sequences. HTBI-primed first-round RT-PCR preceded second-round multiplex PCR. One entry per CDR3 protein results from TCRdb running MiXCR on the multiplex PCR reads. The table records about 380,000 distinct CDR3 sequences, just over 15% of them present only once. The specimen sequenced was peripheral blood. The receptors were sampled from a woman aged 18-35 years with stable Graves' hyperthyroidism.

The V gene is TRBV9, the J gene TRBJ2-2; D may be TRBD1 (5 bases). The germline gives CDR1 SGDLS, CDR2 YYNGEE. Trimming shortened V by 3 bases and J by 3 bases, and 9 bases separated the two germline ends. The CDR3 has 14 amino acids. CDR3: CASSARQYTGELFF. CDR3 bases: TGTGCCAGCAGCGCCCGACAGTACACCGGGGAGCTGTTTTTT.

Ten or more counts support this clonotype. V and J are TRBV20-1 and TRBJ2-5; D unresolved. Per the germline V gene, CDR1 is DFQATT and CDR2 is SNEGSKA (reference sequence). The V end lost 3 bases, the J end lost 5 bases, and 10 bases lay between the germline ends. The CDR3 length is 12 residues. The CDR3 sequence is CSARFSSETQYF. The CDR3 DNA follows: TGCAGTGCTAGGTTCTCTTCCGAGACCCAGTACTTC.

This rearrangement joins TRBV6-1 to TRBJ2-7; TRBD2 matches 9 bases. The germline CDR1 and CDR2 sequences are MNHNS and SASEGT. The CDR3 extends over 13 amino acids. Germline trimming cut 11 bases from V and 5 bases from J; bases unmatched to any gene: 10. The CDR3 bases are TGTGCCGCCGTAGCGGGAGCGGGTAACGAGCAGTACTTC. Translation: CAAVAGAGNEQYF.

This clonotype showed up many times. This sequence joins TRBV2 and TRBJ1-1; no definite D call. V dropped 4 bases and J dropped 4 bases, with 10 bases sitting between them. The CDR3 is 13 residues long. Per the germline V gene, CDR1 is SNHLY and CDR2 is FYNNEI. The CDR3 is CASSVEITTEAFF. CDR3 nucleotide sequence: TGTGCCAGCAGTGTGGAAATTACCACTGAAGCTTTCTTT.

This clonotype turned up a few times. The conserved phenylalanine or tryptophan normally closing the CDR3 is absent here, so this likely arose from a read error. The chain employs TRBV7-3 and TRBJ1-1; D is unclear. The CDR3 extends over 13 amino acids. The germline CDR1 and CDR2 sequences are SGHTA and FQGTGA. V was clipped by 0 bases and J by 0 bases, with 2 bases between them. For the CDR3, the DNA is TGTGCCAGCAGCTTAACAGTGAACACTGAAGCTTTCTCT. Translating gives CASSLTVNTEAFS.

This clonotype was counted at least ten times. The chain is built from TRBV9 and TRBJ1-2, with D possibly TRBD1 on 5 matching bases. The CDR3 has 12 residues. The V gene's germline CDR1 is SGDLS and CDR2 YYNGEE. The V end was cut by 0 bases, the J end by 7 bases, with 7 bases between. The CDR3 sequence is CASSVVRGGYTF. The CDR3, as DNA: TGTGCCAGCAGCGTAGTTAGGGGTGGCTACACCTTC.

This clonotype appeared many times. The chain is built from TRBV4-2 and TRBJ2-7; a weak D match, TRBD2 (7 bases). The CDR3 is made up of 18 amino acids. The germline V and J ends were trimmed by 0 bases and 0 bases, with 18 bases remaining between them. CDR1 is LGHNA, CDR2 YNFKEQ, per germline. DNA for the CDR3: TGTGCCAGCAGCCAAGATGTAAGAGGCGGGGGCCCCTCCTACGAGCAGTACTTC. Its translation: CASSQDVRGGGPSYEQYF.

The sample holds many counts of this clonotype. V usage is TRBV12-3 or TRBV12-4 and J usage is TRBJ1-2; 8 bases agree with TRBD1. The CDR3 length is 15 residues. V lost 5 bases, J lost 4 bases, and 9 bases stayed unmatched. As DNA, the CDR3 is TGTGCCAGCAGTCCTCCAGGGGGCCGAGGCTATGGCTACACCTTC. This gives the protein CASSPPGGRGYGYTF.

This clonotype showed up many times. V usage is TRBV6-1 and J usage is TRBJ1-2, with a possible D match to TRBD1 (5 bases). Trimming cost V 6 bases and J 2 bases, with 13 bases left between them. Germline CDR1 MNHNS, CDR2 SASEGT. There are 14 residues in the CDR3. CDR3 region: CASRTRGENYGYTF. Here the CDR3 DNA reads TGTGCCAGCAGAACCCGAGGGGAAAACTATGGCTACACCTTC.

This clonotype was recorded at least ten times. This chain links TRBV12-3 or TRBV12-4 with TRBJ1-1; D call uncertain. Trimming pared 3 bases from V and 1 base from J, leaving 6 bases between. The CDR3 totals 13 residues. CDR3 sequence: CASSFRRNTEAFF. The DNA for the CDR3 is TGTGCCAGCAGTTTCAGACGGAACACTGAAGCTTTCTTT.

This clonotype has more than one count but fewer than ten. V usage is TRBV12-3 or TRBV12-4 and J usage is TRBJ2-2, with 12 bases matching TRBD2. CDR3 length: 15 amino acids. J gave up 6 bases and V 6 bases, and 5 bases lay outside the gene matches. The CDR3 region has the DNA TGTGCCAGCAGACGACCTAGCGGGGGGGCCGGGGAGCTGTTTTTT. Protein product: CASRRPSGGAGELFF.

In this sample, this clonotype turned up many times. The chain recombines TRBV7-9 with TRBJ2-7; D gene unclear. The V gene lost 1 base and the J gene lost 7 bases, with 11 bases spanning the gap. In germline, CDR1 is SEHNR, CDR2 FQNEAQ (reference sequence). The CDR3 runs to 13 residues. The chain's CDR3 is CASSLGPELEQYF. CDR3 nucleotides: TGTGCCAGCAGCTTAGGGCCGGAATTGGAGCAGTACTTC.

This clonotype was seen ten or more times. The chain combines TRBV12-3 or TRBV12-4 with TRBJ2-6; TRBD2 might be the D (5 bases). V shed 6 bases and J shed 1 base, with 16 bases lying between them. This CDR3 spans 17 amino acids. The chain's CDR3 is CASRHPDQRSGANVLTF. In DNA form, the CDR3 reads TGTGCCAGCAGACACCCCGACCAGCGGTCTGGGGCCAACGTCCTGACTTTC.

Comment on this clonotype: A much larger clonotype is one base distant, so this may be a read error. This CDR3 fails to terminate in the conserved phenylalanine or tryptophan, so it likely reflects a read error. The rearrangement uses TRBV15 and TRBJ1-1, with TRBD1 as a possible D gene (6 bases). V was pared by 0 bases and J by 11 bases, with 19 bases between. In germline, CDR1 is LNHNV, CDR2 YYDKDF (reference sequence). The CDR3 length is 15 residues. CDR3 region: CATSRDLRAGDPAFL. The DNA for the CDR3 is TGTGCCACCAGCAGAGATTTGAGGGCAGGGGATCCGGCTTTCTTG.

There are many counts of this clonotype. CDR3 region: CSARDLGKNTEAFF. CDR3 in DNA: TGCAGTGCTAGAGATCTCGGGAAGAACACTGAAGCTTTCTTT. This chain joins TRBV20-1 and TRBJ1-1; D not resolved. The germline V gene has CDR1 DFQATT and CDR2 SNEGSKA (reference sequence). V lost 0 bases, J lost 1 base, and 9 bases lay in between. CDR3 size: 14 residues.

This clonotype was seen repeatedly, ten times or more. The genes are TRBV6-5 and TRBJ1-1, with D uncertain. CDR3 length: 16 residues. In germline, CDR1 is MNHEY, CDR2 SVGAGI. V shed 5 bases and J shed 0 bases, with 16 bases lying between them. For the CDR3, the DNA is TGTGCCAGCAGTATACAGCAGGTACCCTTGAACACTGAAGCTTTCTTT. Protein product: CASSIQQVPLNTEAFF.

This clonotype was detected many times. The chain is built from TRBV7-8 and TRBJ2-5; D assignment may be TRBD1 or TRBD2 (5 bases each). This CDR3 contains 15 residues. The V gene lost 1 base and the J gene lost 5 bases, with 14 bases spanning the gap. CDR1 is SGHVS, CDR2 FQNEAQ, per germline. CDR3 bases: TGTGCCAGCAGCTTAGTTCCATCGGGACGGGAGACCCAGTACTTC. It is translated as CASSLVPSGRETQYF. The entire variable domain, with the rest obtained from reference TRBV7-8 and TRBJ2-5, is as follows: GAGVSQSPRYKVAKRGQDVALRCDPISGHVSLFWYQQALGQGPEFLTYFQNEAQLDKSGLPSDRFFAERPEGSVSTLKIQRTQQEDSAVYLCASSLVPSGRETQYFGPGTRLLVL.

This clonotype was seen at least ten times. The chain recombines TRBV4-1 with TRBJ2-7, with TRBD1 matching 7 bases. Germline V CDR1 and CDR2: MGHRA, YSYEKL. The trim removed 0 bases at V and 3 bases at J, leaving 11 bases unmatched. The CDR3 sequence is 17 residues long. The CDR3 region has the DNA TGCGCCAGCAGCCAAGACCCGGGACAGAATTGGAACTACGAGCAGTACTTC. As protein: CASSQDPGQNWNYEQYF.

This clonotype has at least ten counts. The chain is built from TRBV6-2 or TRBV6-3 and TRBJ1-5; TRBD1 aligns across 8 bases. The CDR3 totals 18 residues. The junction had 17 bases not matched to a gene; V was cut back by 6 bases and J by 4 bases. Germline CDR1 and CDR2: MNHEY and SVGEGT. The CDR3 region has the DNA TGTGCCAGCAGCCAACGACGGACAGGGCTATTTTGGAATCAGCCCCAGCATTTT. The encoded protein is CASSQRRTGLFWNQPQHF.

This clonotype was observed many times. V is TRBV10-3 and J is TRBJ1-1; maybe TRBD1 (5 bases). The germline gives CDR1 ENHRY, CDR2 SYGVKD. The V end was cut by 8 bases, the J end by 1 base, with 14 bases between. The CDR3 consists of 14 residues. The CDR3 DNA is TGTGCCATCGTGGGGGGAGGGGAGAACACTGAAGCTTTCTTT. Its translation is CAIVGGGENTEAFF.

This clonotype was seen repeatedly, ten times or more. The chain combines TRBV7-3 with TRBJ2-5; 11 bases align to TRBD2. CDR1 and CDR2 from the germline V gene are SGHTA and FQGTGA. After removal of 5 bases from V and 5 bases from J, the junction contained 13 bases not matched to a gene. The CDR3 spans 17 residues. The chain's CDR3 is CASSRILAGGPAETQYF. The CDR3 DNA follows: TGTGCCAGCAGCCGTATTCTAGCGGGGGGCCCGGCGGAGACCCAGTACTTC.

Of note for this clonotype: A much larger clonotype is one base distant, so this may be a read error. The V and J genes are TRBV6-5 and TRBJ1-2, with 11 bases fitting TRBD1. CDR3 length: 15 amino acids. Germline values: CDR1 MNHEY, CDR2 SVGAGI. DNA for the CDR3: TGTGCCGGCAGTTCAGGACAGGGGGCTGGCTATGGCTACACCTTC. Translating it yields CAGSSGQGAGYGYTF.

This clonotype was seen repeatedly, ten times or more. The rearrangement uses TRBV6-5 and TRBJ2-3, with a possible D match to TRBD2 (6 bases). The germline CDR1 and CDR2 sequences are MNHEY and SVGAGI. V was shortened by 2 bases and J by 1 base, with 13 bases between the two germline ends. The CDR3 covers 16 residues. The CDR3 region is CASSYRGVAGTDTQYF. The CDR3 DNA follows: TGTGCCAGCAGTTACCGTGGGGTAGCGGGCACAGATACGCAGTATTTT.

This clonotype has a count of ten or more. The rearrangement links TRBV12-3 or TRBV12-4 to TRBJ2-4; 13 bases match TRBD2. V was clipped by 3 bases and J by 1 base; unmatched bases: 9. The CDR3 consists of 19 residues. CDR3 sequence (DNA): TGTGCCAGCAGTTTGGCATCACTAGCGGGGGGGGTTGCCAAAAACATTCAGTACTTC. Its protein product is CASSLASLAGGVAKNIQYF.

This clonotype was seen many times. This chain uses TRBV6-2 or TRBV6-3 with TRBJ2-5, with TRBD2 as a possible D gene (6 bases). Germline-derived CDR1 and CDR2 are MNHEY and SVGEGT. The CDR3 has 12 amino acids. V was shortened by 10 bases and J by 4 bases, with 13 bases between the two germline ends. The chain's CDR3 is CATDYAGETQYF. Here the CDR3 DNA reads TGTGCCACGGACTACGCCGGAGAGACCCAGTACTTC.

The rearrangement joins TRBV20-1 to TRBJ1-5; no clear D. Germline V CDR1 and CDR2: DFQATT, SNEGSKA (reference sequence). V gave up 3 bases and J gave up 5 bases, with 11 bases separating them. The CDR3 covers 13 residues. In DNA form, the CDR3 reads TGCAGTGCTAGGGTGGAGTCGGATCAGCCCCAGCATTTT. Translating gives CSARVESDQPQHF.

In its sample, this clonotype was seen many times. The rearrangement links TRBV3-1 to TRBJ2-7, with 9 bases lining up with TRBD2. The CDR3 is 15 residues long. The J segment lost 4 bases and the V segment lost 0 bases, leaving 4 bases of the junction unmatched. Germline V CDR1 and CDR2: LGHDT, YNNKEL (reference sequence). In nucleotides, the CDR3 is TGTGCCAGCAGCCAAGAGGCTAGCGGGAAGTACGAGCAGTACTTC. It specifies CASSQEASGKYEQYF.